This T cell receptor beta chain was identified during a study of cytomegalovirus exposure and HLA in healthy donors. The study, taken as a whole, reports: Most sequenced TCRs were rare (though some public TCRs occurred in many donors).

This CDR3 has 14 amino acids. From germline, CDR1 is KGHSH and CDR2 LQKENI. With V trimmed by 3 bases and J by 5 bases, 4 bases remained unmatched. Assay used: immunoSEQ multiplex PCR; TCRdb lists only in-frame clones, some missing. The sample lists around 300,000 clones, approximately 86% occurring once. In its sample, this clone was seen once. The antigen is unknown. Sequences were obtained from PBMCs. The chain combines TRBV18 with TRBJ2-7, with TRBD2 identical over 10 bases. The TCR was taken from a woman between 18 and 29 years old in good health and CMV-seronegative. CDR3 sequence: CASSPRLAGDEQYF. The CDR3 DNA reads as TGTGCCAGCTCACCCCGGCTAGCGGGAGACGAGCAGTACTTC.